The 7 T cell receptor beta chains below were found in one sample sequenced in a study of blood T cell repertoires in COVID-19. Here immunoSEQ multiplex PCR was the method, and the copy in TCRdb shows in-frame clones only, minus some. The repertoire holds a few hundred thousand clones, with approximately 84% as singletons. Sequencing was done on a sample of peripheral blood. These receptors came from a woman aged 55-69 years with acute or convalescent COVID-19.

V and J are TRBV15 and TRBJ1-1; D is uncertain. From germline, CDR1 is LNHNV and CDR2 YYDKDF (reference sequence). Trimming shortened V by 0 bases and J by 3 bases, and 14 bases separated the two germline ends. This CDR3 is built from 16 residues. This CDR3 is CATSRDSEEVDTEAFF. CDR3 bases: TGTGCCACCAGCAGAGATTCGGAAGAGGTTGACACTGAAGCTTTCTTT.

The chain couples TRBV7-9 to TRBJ1-1, with 7 bases lining up with TRBD1. The CDR3 totals 16 residues. The germline CDR1 and CDR2 sequences are SEHNR and FQNEAQ (reference sequence). Trimming removed 5 bases from V and 0 bases from J; junction bases left unmatched: 9. CDR3 bases: TGTGCCAGCAGCCCACCCCTGGACAGGATGAACACTGAAGCTTTCTTT. It yields the protein CASSPPLDRMNTEAFF.

The chain joins TRBV10-3 to TRBJ2-2; tentative D call: TRBD2 (6 bases). The CDR3 runs 14 residues. Looked up from germline, CDR1 is ENHRY and CDR2 is SYGVKD. V dropped 2 bases and J dropped 6 bases, with 10 bases sitting between them. CDR3 region: CAISERLGAGELFF. CDR3 in DNA: TGTGCCATCAGTGAGCGACTAGGGGCCGGGGAGCTGTTTTTT.

The chain joins TRBV5-5 to TRBJ2-2; 7 bases are a match to TRBD1. This CDR3 contains 15 residues. CDR1 SGHKS and CDR2 YYEKEE come from the germline V gene (reference sequence). V was pared by 4 bases and J by 0 bases, with 3 bases of the junction left unmatched. CDR3 DNA sequence: TGTGCCAGCAGCGGGACAGCCACGAACACCGGGGAGCTGTTTTTT. The encoded protein is CASSGTATNTGELFF.

This chain uses TRBV7-9 with TRBJ2-2; the match to TRBD2 covers 9 bases. Germline V lookup: CDR1 SEHNR, CDR2 FQNEAQ (reference sequence). This CDR3 comprises 15 residues. Unmatched junction bases numbered 7, after V lost 3 bases and J lost 8 bases. The CDR3 loop reads CASSFLAGAGGELFF. Written as DNA, the CDR3 is TGTGCCAGCAGCTTCTTAGCGGGGGCAGGAGGGGAGCTGTTTTTT.

The rearrangement links TRBV4-1 to TRBJ1-6; a weak D match, TRBD1 (5 bases). This CDR3 spans 18 amino acids. V shed 2 bases and J shed 4 bases, with 18 bases lying between them. Germline CDR1 is MGHRA and CDR2 is YSYEKL. The CDR3 region is CASSQRKPDRQYNSPLHF. The CDR3 DNA sequence: TGCGCCAGCAGCCAACGTAAGCCAGACAGACAATATAATTCACCCCTCCACTTT.

This clone was counted only a few times. The V gene is TRBV5-1, the J gene TRBJ2-7; D remains ambiguous. The CDR3 is 12 amino acids. Trimming left V 2 bases short and J 7 bases short, with 10 bases between. The germline V gene encodes CDR1 SGHRS and CDR2 YFSETQ. Here the CDR3 reads CASSFGGWEQYF. The CDR3 region has the DNA TGCGCCAGCAGCTTTGGCGGATGGGAGCAGTACTTC.